This T cell receptor beta chain came from a study of T cell responses to AZD1222 COVID-19 vaccine. This clone was detected once. Its target is not known. Study-wide findings and caveats: Seropositive AZD1222 recipients at baseline numbered only five or six. Females outnumbered males among donors, who were mostly white British; clonal diversity was possibly underestimated.

Profiling relied on immunoSEQ multiplex PCR, and the TCRdb table lists in-frame clones only, not all of them. The sample lists 150,000 to 200,000 clones, more than 85% occurring once. The germline gives CDR1 LNHNV, CDR2 YYDKDF (reference sequence). This CDR3 is 18 amino acids long. J lost 2 bases, V lost 0 bases, and 11 bases had no gene match. This clonotype originated in an adult in good health. This chain joins TRBV15 and TRBJ2-3, with 7 bases lining up with TRBD2. The starting material was peripheral blood, obtained on day 0 of AZD1222 vaccination. The CDR3 region is CATSRDGRSGAITDTQYF. DNA for the CDR3: TGTGCCACCAGCAGAGATGGTCGAAGCGGGGCCATCACAGATACGCAGTATTTT.